Here is one T cell receptor (beta chain) with its context. Its target is unknown. This sample was included in a study of T cell repertoires in cytomegalovirus infection. Study background: Public TCR beta signatures indicated both CMV infection and matching HLA type. Study results and caveats: Totalled public TCR beta family frequency picked out people who carried CMV plus the relevant HLA. The ex vivo response was dominated by HLA-C-restricted CMV-specific TCR beta clonotypes.

TCRdb fed the reads into MiXCR, producing one record per CDR3 protein. Altogether approximately 400,000 distinct CDR3 sequences are present, approximately 32% being singletons, with the ten largest covering about 13%. V was trimmed by 1 base and J by 6 bases, leaving 11 bases between them. Looked up from germline, CDR1 is LNHDA and CDR2 is SQIVND (reference sequence). CDR3 length equals 14 residues. This rearrangement joins TRBV19 to TRBJ2-3; unclear D gene. This sequence was found in a human donor in good health (CMV status not recorded). Some clones in this sample may be carry-over from other donors' samples. The sample was PBMCs. The CDR3 loop is CASSIGPREDTQYF. The CDR3 nucleotides are TGTGCCAGTAGTATAGGCCCACGTGAGGATACGCAGTATTTT.